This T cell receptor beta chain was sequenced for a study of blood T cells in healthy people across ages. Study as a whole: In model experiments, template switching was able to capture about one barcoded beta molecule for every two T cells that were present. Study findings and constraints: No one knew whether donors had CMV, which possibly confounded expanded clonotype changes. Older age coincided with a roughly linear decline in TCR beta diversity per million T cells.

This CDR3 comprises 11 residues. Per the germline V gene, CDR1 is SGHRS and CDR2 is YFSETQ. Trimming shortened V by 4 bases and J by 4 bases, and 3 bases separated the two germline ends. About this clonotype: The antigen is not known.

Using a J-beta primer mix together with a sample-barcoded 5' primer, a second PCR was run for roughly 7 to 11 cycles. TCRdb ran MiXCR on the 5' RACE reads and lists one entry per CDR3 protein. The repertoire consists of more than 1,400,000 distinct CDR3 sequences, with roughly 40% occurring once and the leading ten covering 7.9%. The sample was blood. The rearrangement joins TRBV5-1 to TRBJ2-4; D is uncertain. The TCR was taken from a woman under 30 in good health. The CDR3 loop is CASSKKNIQYF. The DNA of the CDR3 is TGCGCCAGCAGCAAGAAAAACATTCAGTACTTC.